These 18 T cell receptor beta chains were sequenced from one sample in a study of blood T cell repertoires in COVID-19. Method: immunoSEQ multiplex PCR; TCRdb's copy keeps in-frame clones and lacks some. The data hold fewer than 200,000 clones, with about 85% observed a single time. The source material was peripheral blood. The receptor set was obtained from a woman older than 75 with acute or convalescent COVID-19.

V usage is TRBV7-9 and J usage is TRBJ2-7, with TRBD1 as a possible D gene (5 bases). The V end was cut by 0 bases, the J end by 3 bases, with 6 bases between. This CDR3 is 13 amino acids long. The V gene's germline CDR1 is SEHNR and CDR2 FQNEAQ (reference sequence). DNA of the CDR3: TGTGCCAGCAGCTTAGCAGGGGACTACGAGCAGTACTTC. Residues: CASSLAGDYEQYF.

The table lists this clone with a few counts. The chain carries TRBV25-1 and TRBJ1-2; tentatively, D is TRBD1 (6 bases). The CDR3 has 16 amino acids. The V end lost 5 bases, the J end lost 0 bases, and 16 bases lay between the germline ends. Germline V gene lookup returns CDR1 MGHDK and CDR2 SYGVNS. The CDR3 loop reads CASSRDGQLSNYGYTF. CDR3 nucleotide sequence: TGTGCCAGCAGTAGAGATGGACAGCTATCTAACTATGGCTACACCTTC.

V gene TRBV6-5 combines with J gene TRBJ1-5, with 8 nucleotides matching TRBD1. Germline lookup yields CDR1 MNHEY and CDR2 SVGAGI. This CDR3 is built from 15 residues. The junction had 11 bases not matched to a gene; V was cut back by 6 bases and J by 7 bases. The CDR3 coding sequence is TGTGCCAGCAGAGCCCAAACAGGGGGTAGACAGCCCCAGCATTTT. Translated, it gives CASRAQTGGRQPQHF.

The chain employs TRBV15 and TRBJ1-3, with TRBD1 matching 7 bases. This CDR3 comprises 15 residues. Germline V gene sequence: CDR1 LNHNV, CDR2 YYDKDF (reference sequence). The V segment lost 1 base and the J segment 4 bases; nucleotides outside the gene matches: 4. DNA for the CDR3: TGTGCCACCAGCAGAGGACAGGGTTTCGGAAACACCATATATTTT. It codes for CATSRGQGFGNTIYF.

The rearrangement links TRBV30 to TRBJ1-1; D possibly corresponds to TRBD1 (5 bases). Trimming took off 6 bases at V and 7 bases at J, with 18 bases between the two ends. The CDR3 is 13 residues long. CDR1 and CDR2 from the germline V gene are GTSNPN and SVGIG (reference sequence). This CDR3 reads CACNSGGSGEAFF. CDR3 sequence (DNA): TGTGCCTGCAACTCCGGGGGGTCCGGTGAAGCTTTCTTT.

The CDR3, as DNA: TGTGCCAGCAGTGAACCACTAGGGTCCCAGACCCAGTACTTC. It translates to CASSEPLGSQTQYF. The chain carries TRBV6-1 and TRBJ2-5; D may be TRBD2 (5 bases). V was pared by 2 bases and J by 6 bases, with 13 bases between. CDR1 is MNHNS and CDR2 is SASEGT in the germline V gene. CDR3 length: 14 amino acids.

V and J are TRBV4-1 and TRBJ2-1, with a tentative D call TRBD2 (6 bases). The CDR3 has 17 residues. Trimming shortened V by 4 bases and J by 1 base, and 17 bases separated the two germline ends. Germline CDR1 MGHRA, CDR2 YSYEKL. The CDR3 DNA sequence: TGCGCCAGCAGCCGCCTCCCAGGGCGGGGTTCCTACAATGAGCAGTTCTTC. Protein product: CASSRLPGRGSYNEQFF.

The CDR3 nucleotides are TGTGCCAGCAGTTCGTTAGCGGGGGGGTTCCAAGAGACCCAGTACTTC. Amino acid sequence: CASSSLAGGFQETQYF. V is TRBV6-6 and J is TRBJ2-5, with 11 bases aligning to TRBD2. Germline CDR1 and CDR2: MNHNY and SVGAGI (reference sequence). There are 16 residues in the CDR3. Germline trimming cut 4 bases from V and 1 base from J; bases unmatched to any gene: 5.

The J gene is TRBJ1-1, the V gene TRBV18, with 10 bases aligning to TRBD1. The V gene end was trimmed by 4 bases and the J gene end by 3 bases; junction bases not matched to a gene: 11. This CDR3 contains 17 residues. From germline, CDR1 is KGHSH and CDR2 LQKENI. Written as DNA, the CDR3 is TGTGCCAGCTCACTAGTCCGGGACAGGGGAGGTGACACTGAAGCTTTCTTT. Amino acids: CASSLVRDRGGDTEAFF.

V gene TRBV6-4 combines with J gene TRBJ2-2; 11 bases are a match to TRBD1. This CDR3 is built from 16 residues. The V segment lost 6 bases and the J segment 4 bases; nucleotides outside the gene matches: 7. Germline lookup yields CDR1 MRHNA and CDR2 SNTAGT. DNA of the CDR3: TGTGCCAGCAGCAGGACAGGGGGCGGTAGCACCGGGGAGCTGTTTTTT. As protein: CASSRTGGGSTGELFF.

The table lists this clone with a count of one. CDR3 coding DNA: TGTGCCAGCAGTGACGGGACAGGGGTGGATAATGAGCAGTTCTTC. As protein: CASSDGTGVDNEQFF. The gene calls are TRBV6-4 and TRBJ2-1; 10 nucleotides agree with TRBD1. Germline CDR1 is MRHNA and CDR2 is SNTAGT. The V segment lost 2 bases and the J segment 7 bases; nucleotides outside the gene matches: 5. The CDR3 runs 15 residues.

This chain connects TRBV24-1 to TRBJ2-1, with 8 bases identical to TRBD2. CDR1 and CDR2 from the germline V gene are KGHDR and SFDVKD. This CDR3 comprises 14 residues. The V and J ends lost 10 bases and 4 bases, in that order; junction bases with no gene match: 8. The CDR3 nucleotides are TGTGCCACGTCCGGGACTAGTGGGTACAATGAGCAGTTCTTC. This gives the protein CATSGTSGYNEQFF.

This chain links TRBV5-1 with TRBJ2-1, with TRBD2 identical over 13 bases. The V gene's germline CDR1 is SGHRS and CDR2 YFSETQ. Trimming cost V 0 bases and J 4 bases; bases outside gene matches: 4. The CDR3 covers 17 residues. This CDR3 is CASSLEGLAGRYNEQFF. CDR3 DNA sequence: TGCGCCAGCAGCTTGGAGGGACTAGCGGGAAGGTACAATGAGCAGTTCTTC.

V usage is TRBV10-1 and J usage is TRBJ2-7, with a weak D call TRBD1 (6 bases). This CDR3 contains 14 residues. Trimming took 8 bases from V and 7 from J, leaving 21 bases between them. Per germline, CDR1 WNHNN and CDR2 SYGVQD (reference sequence). The DNA for the CDR3 is TGCGCCAGCCCCCAAGCAGGGGTCAGGGGAGAGCAGTACTTC. Protein product: CASPQAGVRGEQYF.

V gene TRBV6-2 or TRBV6-3 combines with J gene TRBJ2-1; D is uncertain. Trimming stripped 5 bases from V and 5 bases from J, with 4 bases between. Germline CDR1 reads MNHEY; CDR2 reads SVGEGT. The CDR3 is made up of 11 amino acids. In DNA form, the CDR3 reads TGTGCCAGCAGTCGTCACAATGAGCAGTTCTTC. This encodes CASSRHNEQFF.

V and J are TRBV5-1 and TRBJ1-1; 8 nucleotides line up with TRBD1. Looked up from germline, CDR1 is SGHRS and CDR2 is YFSETQ. Trimming cost V 3 bases and J 1 base; bases outside gene matches: 14. The CDR3 is 18 residues long. The CDR3 bases are TGCGCCAGCAGCTCGCCGGGGACAGGTATTGTGGGGAACACTGAAGCTTTCTTT. Protein sequence: CASSSPGTGIVGNTEAFF. The whole variable domain, filled in from reference TRBV5-1 and TRBJ1-1, reads KAGVTQTPRYLIKTRGQQVTLSCSPISGHRSVSWYQQTPGQGLQFLFEYFSETQRNKGNFPGRFSGRQFSNSRSEMNVSTLELGDSALYLCASSSPGTGIVGNTEAFFGQGTRLTVV.

This chain links TRBV5-1 with TRBJ2-5, with D hard to call. Between the trimmed V and J ends, which lost 1 base and 1 base, there was a span of 11 bases. CDR3 length: 15 residues. Germline V gene sequence: CDR1 SGHRS, CDR2 YFSETQ. In nucleotides, the CDR3 is TGCGCCAGCAGCTTGATCCCCGCGGTCCAAGAGACCCAGTACTTC. Translating it yields CASSLIPAVQETQYF.

The sample holds one count of this clone. The chain recombines TRBV5-1 with TRBJ1-6; D ambiguous. The CDR3 sequence is 18 residues long. The V end was cut by 0 bases, the J end by 0 bases, with 13 bases between. Germline CDR1 SGHRS, CDR2 YFSETQ. The CDR3 nucleotides are TGCGCCAGCAGCTTGGCCGGGTCCACGAGCTCCTATAATTCACCCCTCCACTTT. This sequence encodes CASSLAGSTSSYNSPLHF.